These 17 T cell receptor beta chains share one sample of origin, sequenced in a study of early T cells in non-severe SARS-CoV-2 infection. TCRdb reprocessed the 5' RACE reads with MiXCR, giving one entry per CDR3 protein. Seen here are around 28,000 distinct CDR3 sequences, 5.1% observed once, and the top ten hold roughly 2.5%. The sample consisted of whole blood. The receptors stem from an adult who was a healthcare worker with PCR-confirmed SARS-CoV-2 infection or an uninfected control (not recorded which).

This clonotype was counted ten times or more. V usage is TRBV11-2 and J usage is TRBJ2-5; 13 bases agree with TRBD2. The CDR3 contains 17 residues. J gave up 1 base and V 8 bases, and 10 bases lay outside the gene matches. Germline CDR1 is SGHAT and CDR2 is FQNNGV. Here the CDR3 DNA reads TGTGCCAGCCGGCGGAGACTAGCGGGGGGCATCCAAGAGACCCAGTACTTC. Protein product: CASRRRLAGGIQETQYF. Complete variable domain (other parts from reference TRBV11-2 and TRBJ2-5): EAGVAQSPRYKIIEKRQSVAFWCNPISGHATLYWYQQILGQGPKLLIQFQNNGVVDDSQLPKDRFSAERLKGVDSTLKIQPAKLEDSAVYLCASRRRLAGGIQETQYFGPGTRLLVL.

Only a few counts were recorded for this clonotype. The rearrangement links TRBV20-1 to TRBJ2-1; 9 positions agree with TRBD2. The germline V gene encodes CDR1 DFQATT and CDR2 SNEGSKA (reference sequence). This CDR3 contains 16 residues. V lost 0 bases to trimming and J lost 5 bases; unmatched junction nucleotides: 8. The CDR3 sequence is CSARDPSGAGNNEQFF. CDR3 nucleotides: TGCAGTGCTAGAGACCCTAGCGGGGCCGGGAACAATGAGCAGTTCTTC.

This rearrangement joins TRBV5-1 to TRBJ2-7; D remains ambiguous. V gave up 0 bases and J gave up 0 bases, with 7 bases separating them. This CDR3 has 14 amino acids. Germline CDR1 and CDR2: SGHRS and YFSETQ. CDR3 region: CASSLEDRSYEQYF. Written as DNA, the CDR3 is TGCGCCAGCAGCTTGGAGGATCGCTCCTACGAGCAGTACTTC.

In this sample, this clonotype turned up many times. The chain uses TRBV7-6 and TRBJ2-1; tentative D call: TRBD2 (6 bases). The CDR3 extends over 16 amino acids. V was cut by 1 base and J by 10 bases, with 20 bases left in between. Germline lookup yields CDR1 SGHVS and CDR2 FNYEAQ. This CDR3 is CASSLGAGGGSQEQFF. In DNA, the CDR3 is TGTGCCAGCAGCTTAGGGGCTGGCGGAGGGAGCCAGGAGCAGTTCTTC.

This sequence joins TRBV7-9 and TRBJ1-2; the match to TRBD1 covers 7 bases. Unmatched junction bases numbered 13, after V lost 5 bases and J lost 1 base. The CDR3 spans 17 residues. Germline assignment: CDR1 SEHNR and CDR2 FQNEAQ (reference sequence). CDR3 DNA sequence: TGTGCCAGCAGCCAGGGGGTGAACATCATTGATAACTATGGCTACACCTTC. Translated, it gives CASSQGVNIIDNYGYTF.

This clonotype was recorded a few times. This rearrangement joins TRBV6-5 to TRBJ2-2; a possible D gene is TRBD2 (6 bases). CDR3 size: 13 residues. Trimming stripped 6 bases from V and 4 bases from J, with 9 bases between. Per the germline V gene, CDR1 is MNHEY and CDR2 is SVGAGI. CDR3 DNA: TGTGCCAGCAGGCGGGATCTCACCGGGGAGCTGTTTTTT. It encodes CASRRDLTGELFF.

The rearrangement joins TRBV29-1 to TRBJ2-1, with 8 positions matching TRBD1. The germline V gene has CDR1 SQVTM and CDR2 ANQGSEA. Trimming removed 2 bases from V and 4 bases from J; junction bases left unmatched: 7. This CDR3 has 15 amino acids. DNA of the CDR3: TGCAGCGTTGAATTCCCAGGGGGCATGTACAATGAGCAGTTCTTC. As protein: CSVEFPGGMYNEQFF.

This clonotype was seen repeatedly, ten times or more. The chain carries TRBV10-3 and TRBJ2-3, with 11 bases fitting TRBD2. CDR1 is ENHRY, CDR2 SYGVKD, per germline. The CDR3 totals 15 residues. With V trimmed by 8 bases and J by 2 bases, 6 bases remained unmatched. CDR3 DNA: TGTGCCATCGCGACTAGCGGGACAACCACAGATACGCAGTATTTT. Its protein is CAIATSGTTTDTQYF.

Judged by abundance, this clonotype is medium-sized. The genes are TRBV6-6 and TRBJ2-7, with 8 bases lining up with TRBD2. The germline CDR1 and CDR2 sequences are MNHNY and SVGAGI (reference sequence). V was clipped by 6 bases and J by 0 bases; unmatched bases: 4. The length of the CDR3 is 14 residues. CDR3 DNA: TGTGCCAGCAGCGAGCGGGAGAGCTCCTACGAGCAGTACTTC. Amino acid sequence: CASSERESSYEQYF.

This clonotype was seen at least ten times. The chain combines TRBV3-1 with TRBJ2-5; TRBD2 matches at 12 bases. V gave up 5 bases and J gave up 5 bases; unmatched junction bases: 9. The CDR3 consists of 16 residues. The germline V gene encodes CDR1 LGHDT and CDR2 YNNKEL (reference sequence). The CDR3 is CASSNSLAGGGETQYF. CDR3 nucleotide sequence: TGTGCCAGCAGCAACTCACTAGCGGGGGGCGGTGAGACCCAGTACTTC.

In its sample, this clonotype was seen many times. The chain carries TRBV19 and TRBJ2-5; D possibly uses TRBD1 or TRBD2 (5 bases each). With 3 bases removed from V and 0 bases from J, the gap between germline ends came to 11 bases. CDR1 is LNHDA, CDR2 SQIVND, per germline (reference sequence). The CDR3 spans 15 residues. DNA of the CDR3: TGTGCCAGTAGTATCCGGGACGTCGACCAAGAGACCCAGTACTTC. It is translated as CASSIRDVDQETQYF.

The CDR3 DNA is TGTGCCAGCAGCCCCCGACAGGGCCTGGACACTGAAGCTTTCTTT. The encoded protein is CASSPRQGLDTEAFF. The chain has TRBV9 and TRBJ1-1; 7 bases line up with TRBD1. Trimming at V came to 4 bases and at J to 3 bases, leaving 9 bases not matched to a gene. The CDR3 covers 15 residues. Germline-derived CDR1 and CDR2 are SGDLS and YYNGEE. Full variable domain (rest looked up from reference TRBV9 and TRBJ1-1): DSGVTQTPKHLITATGQRVTLRCSPRSGDLSVYWYQQSLDQGLQFLIQYYNGEERAKGNILERFSAQQFPDLHSELNLSSLELGDSALYFCASSPRQGLDTEAFFGQGTRLTVV.

This clonotype occurred many times. The chain carries TRBV24-1 and TRBJ1-5; no firm D call. V was clipped by 3 bases and J by 5 bases, with 4 bases between them. Germline CDR1 is KGHDR and CDR2 is SFDVKD. The CDR3 extends over 12 amino acids. The CDR3, as DNA: TGTGCCACCAGTGATATTGATCAGCCCCAGCATTTT. Protein: CATSDIDQPQHF.

This clonotype was picked up many times. V is TRBV29-1 and J is TRBJ2-1; D not resolved. CDR3 length: 15 residues. Trimming took 3 bases from V and 0 from J, leaving 12 bases between them. CDR1 SQVTM and CDR2 ANQGSEA come from the germline V gene. CDR3 sequence: CSVESGPSSYNEQFF. CDR3 in DNA: TGCAGCGTTGAGTCCGGGCCCAGCTCCTACAATGAGCAGTTCTTC.

This clonotype turned up a few times. The gene calls are TRBV28 and TRBJ1-1; D possibly corresponds to TRBD1 (5 bases). The CDR3 spans 13 residues. V lost 7 bases, J lost 3 bases, and 12 bases lay in between. Germline lookup yields CDR1 MDHEN and CDR2 SYDVKM. The CDR3 coding sequence is TGTGCCAGCAATCAGGGCAGGGACACTGAAGCTTTCTTT. The encoded protein is CASNQGRDTEAFF.

V usage is TRBV11-2 and J usage is TRBJ2-7; D ambiguous. V dropped 5 bases and J dropped 2 bases, with 16 bases sitting between them. Looked up from germline, CDR1 is SGHAT and CDR2 is FQNNGV. This CDR3 region has 15 residues. This CDR3 is CASSPTTGFTYEQYF. For the CDR3, the DNA is TGTGCCAGCAGCCCAACAACCGGGTTTACCTACGAGCAGTACTTC.

This clonotype was counted a few times. The V call is TRBV10-2, the J call TRBJ2-3; D is perhaps TRBD1 or TRBD2 (5 bases each). Germline V gives CDR1 WSHSY, CDR2 SAAADI. The ends were cut back, 6 bases at V and 1 base at J, with 11 bases in the middle. There are 14 residues in the CDR3. The CDR3 bases are TGCGCCAGCAGCCCGACGGGACGCACAGATACGCAGTATTTT. Translation: CASSPTGRTDTQYF.